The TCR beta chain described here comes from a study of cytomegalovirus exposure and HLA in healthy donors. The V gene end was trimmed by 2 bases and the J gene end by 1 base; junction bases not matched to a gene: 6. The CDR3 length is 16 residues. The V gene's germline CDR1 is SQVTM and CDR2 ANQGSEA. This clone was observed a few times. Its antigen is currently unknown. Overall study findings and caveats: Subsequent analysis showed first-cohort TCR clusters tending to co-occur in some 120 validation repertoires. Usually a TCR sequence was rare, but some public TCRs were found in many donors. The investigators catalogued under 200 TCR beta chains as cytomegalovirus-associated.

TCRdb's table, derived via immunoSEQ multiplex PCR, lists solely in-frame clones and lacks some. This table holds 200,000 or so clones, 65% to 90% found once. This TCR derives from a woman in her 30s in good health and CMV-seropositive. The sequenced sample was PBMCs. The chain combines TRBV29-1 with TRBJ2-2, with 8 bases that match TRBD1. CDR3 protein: CSVEWQGARNTGELFF. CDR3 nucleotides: TGCAGCGTTGAATGGCAGGGGGCAAGGAACACCGGGGAGCTGTTTTTT.